These 18 T cell receptor beta chains were sequenced from one sample in a study of regulatory T cells in long-lasting Graves disease. The authors built TCR beta libraries using iRepertoire HTBI primers and Arm-PCR of CDR3 regions. TCRdb independently ran MiXCR on the multiplex PCR reads; one entry per CDR3 protein. The sample lists 350,000 to 400,000 distinct CDR3 sequences; about 14% were seen once. The time point is: newly diagnosed GD, antithyroid drugs for less than 3 months. From PBMCs, RNA was extracted and then used to make the TCR library. Here the sequenced sample was peripheral blood mononuclear cells (PBMCs), taken at new diagnosis, from a patient treated with antithyroid drugs. The receptors were gathered from a female donor with Graves disease.

CDR3 DNA sequence: TGTGCCAGCAGTCCTCGGTTGGGGACCCAGTACTTC. The encoded protein is CASSPRLGTQYF. V usage is TRBV27 and J usage is TRBJ2-5; no definite D call. V dropped 5 bases and J dropped 7 bases, with 11 bases sitting between them. From germline, CDR1 is MNHEY and CDR2 SMNVEV (reference sequence). This CDR3 comprises 12 residues.

This clonotype occurred many times. The chain links TRBV28 to TRBJ2-1; 8 bases are a match to TRBD2. Germline CDR1 reads MDHEN; CDR2 reads SYDVKM. This CDR3 contains 16 residues. V lost 5 bases to trimming and J lost 3 bases; unmatched junction nucleotides: 9. This CDR3 is CASSPSGSPIYNEQFF. The CDR3 DNA reads as TGTGCCAGCAGTCCCAGCGGGAGCCCTATCTACAATGAGCAGTTCTTC.

This clonotype was detected many times. The chain uses TRBV7-3 and TRBJ2-3, with a tentative D call TRBD2 (5 bases). Germline CDR1 and CDR2: SGHTA and FQGTGA. The CDR3 length is 13 residues. The V gene lost 5 bases and the J gene lost 3 bases, with 9 bases spanning the gap. The CDR3 is CASSKRLTDTQYF. The CDR3 DNA follows: TGTGCCAGCAGCAAGCGACTAACAGATACGCAGTATTTT.

The gene calls are TRBV6-1 and TRBJ2-2, with no clear D. Trimming left V 9 bases short and J 1 base short, with 9 bases between. CDR3 length: 13 residues. Germline-derived CDR1 and CDR2 are MNHNS and SASEGT. For the CDR3, the DNA is TGTGCCAGTCAGACGGTGAACACCGGGGAGCTGTTTTTT. Encoded protein: CASQTVNTGELFF.

This clonotype came up a few times. A much larger clone is a single base away; this may be a read error. V gene TRBV9 combines with J gene TRBJ1-2; perhaps TRBD1 as D (6 bases). V lost 4 bases and J lost 7, with 11 bases in between. Germline V CDR1 and CDR2: SGDLS, YYNGEE. The CDR3 consists of 12 residues. The CDR3 spells CASSPGALGYTF. The CDR3 DNA reads TGTGCCAGCAGCCCGGGGGCTCTTGGCTACACCTTC.

The CDR3 is CSALDWDRDEETQYF. The CDR3 DNA is TGCAGTGCACTCGACTGGGACAGAGATGAAGAGACCCAGTACTTC. V and J are TRBV20-1 and TRBJ2-5; 7 nucleotides match TRBD1. The CDR3 is made up of 15 amino acids. CDR1 and CDR2 (germline): DFQATT, SNEGSKA (reference sequence). V lost 6 bases and J lost 3; bases outside the gene matches: 13.

There are many counts of this clonotype. The J gene is TRBJ2-7, the V gene TRBV12-3 or TRBV12-4; no definite D call. The V end was cut by 3 bases, the J end by 2 bases, with 5 bases between. This CDR3 contains 12 residues. Here the CDR3 DNA reads TGTGCCAGCAGTTTCTTCGCCTACGAGCAGTACTTC. The encoded protein is CASSFFAYEQYF.

This clonotype occurred many times. J is TRBJ1-1 and V is TRBV30, with unresolved D. Trimming pared 2 bases from V and 10 bases from J, leaving 20 bases between. The CDR3 consists of 14 residues. Germline assignment: CDR1 GTSNPN and CDR2 SVGIG (reference sequence). The CDR3 bases are TGTGCCTGGAGTTCCACAGCCTCCGACACTCGAGCTTTCTTT. Protein sequence: CAWSSTASDTRAFF.

The rearrangement links TRBV27 to TRBJ1-5; D is unclear. This CDR3 is 14 amino acids long. In germline, CDR1 is MNHEY, CDR2 SMNVEV (reference sequence). The V gene lost 5 bases and the J gene lost 6 bases, with 14 bases spanning the gap. The CDR3 spells CASSPVRERQPQHF. CDR3 sequence (DNA): TGTGCCAGCAGTCCCGTGAGGGAGCGTCAGCCCCAGCATTTT.

With respect to this clonotype: A junction end diverges from the germline sequence, so it may reflect a read error. V usage is TRBV12-3 or TRBV12-4 and J usage is TRBJ2-5, with 9 bases matching TRBD1. The CDR3 length is 16 residues. The CDR3 region has the DNA TGTGCCACCAGTGATTCCCGGACAGGGGACCAAGAGACCCAGTACTTC. Protein: CATSDSRTGDQETQYF.

This clonotype appeared a few times. This chain uses TRBV7-9 with TRBJ1-4; D might be TRBD1 (6 bases). From germline, CDR1 is SEHNR and CDR2 FQNEAQ (reference sequence). V lost 8 bases and J 2 bases, leaving 18 bases between the germline ends. The CDR3 totals 16 residues. The CDR3 DNA reads as TGTGCCAGCGGCAAAAACAGGGTCGGTACTAATGAAAAACTGTTTTTT. Encoded protein: CASGKNRVGTNEKLFF.

This clonotype was seen ten or more times. The rearrangement links TRBV12-3 or TRBV12-4 to TRBJ2-7; 8 bases line up with TRBD1. V gave up 6 bases and J gave up 0 bases; unmatched junction bases: 4. The CDR3 spans 14 residues. The CDR3 loop reads CASSNGQGSYEQYF. CDR3 bases: TGTGCCAGCAGCAACGGACAGGGCTCCTACGAGCAGTACTTC.

This clonotype came up many times. The V and J genes are TRBV27 and TRBJ2-7, with TRBD1 matching 9 bases. The CDR3 contains 15 residues. Germline CDR1 MNHEY, CDR2 SMNVEV (reference sequence). V lost 8 bases to trimming and J lost 4 bases; unmatched junction nucleotides: 12. The CDR3 DNA sequence: TGTGCCAGCTCGAGTCCGGGACAGGGACGATACGAGCAGTACTTC. Residues: CASSSPGQGRYEQYF.

In this sample, this clonotype turned up many times. This chain uses TRBV18 with TRBJ2-1; tentatively, D is TRBD2 (6 bases). Trimming removed 2 bases from V and 7 bases from J, with 12 bases in between. Germline lookup yields CDR1 KGHSH and CDR2 LQKENI. CDR3 length equals 14 residues. The CDR3 DNA follows: TGTGCCAGCTCACCAAAAAGGGACTGGAATGAGCAGTTCTTC. Its translation is CASSPKRDWNEQFF.

This clonotype was seen at least ten times. CDR3 nucleotide sequence: TGTGCCAGCAGCCGAGGACTAGCGGGAGGAATATCCTTGCACGAGCAGTACTTC. It translates to CASSRGLAGGISLHEQYF. This chain joins TRBV6-1 and TRBJ2-7, with 14 bases matching TRBD2. Germline V CDR1 and CDR2: MNHNS, SASEGT. The V and J ends lost 6 bases and 5 bases, in that order; junction bases with no gene match: 15. The CDR3 consists of 18 residues.

This clonotype was recorded many times. The chain has TRBV20-1 and TRBJ2-1, with D perhaps TRBD2 (6 bases). This CDR3 contains 14 residues. Germline V lookup: CDR1 DFQATT, CDR2 SNEGSKA (reference sequence). Trimming pared 6 bases from V and 0 bases from J, leaving 12 bases between. The CDR3 bases are TGCAGTGCCGAGCGACTAGACTCCTACAATGAGCAGTTCTTC. Translation: CSAERLDSYNEQFF.

This clonotype was detected many times. This rearrangement joins TRBV12-3 or TRBV12-4 to TRBJ1-1; the D gene is possibly TRBD1 (5 bases). This CDR3 is built from 17 residues. V dropped 4 bases and J dropped 10 bases, with 28 bases sitting between them. The CDR3 spells CASSSIPFNSDQRGAFF. DNA for the CDR3: TGTGCCAGCAGTTCGATCCCCTTTAATTCCGACCAAAGGGGAGCTTTCTTT.

This clonotype was found many times. The V and J genes are TRBV12-3 or TRBV12-4 and TRBJ2-1, with TRBD2 matching over 8 bases. The CDR3 extends over 17 amino acids. The V and J ends lost 5 bases and 0 bases, in that order; junction bases with no gene match: 9. CDR3: CASSPPSGGFSYNEQFF. The DNA for the CDR3 is TGTGCCAGCAGTCCCCCCAGCGGGGGCTTCTCCTACAATGAGCAGTTCTTC.